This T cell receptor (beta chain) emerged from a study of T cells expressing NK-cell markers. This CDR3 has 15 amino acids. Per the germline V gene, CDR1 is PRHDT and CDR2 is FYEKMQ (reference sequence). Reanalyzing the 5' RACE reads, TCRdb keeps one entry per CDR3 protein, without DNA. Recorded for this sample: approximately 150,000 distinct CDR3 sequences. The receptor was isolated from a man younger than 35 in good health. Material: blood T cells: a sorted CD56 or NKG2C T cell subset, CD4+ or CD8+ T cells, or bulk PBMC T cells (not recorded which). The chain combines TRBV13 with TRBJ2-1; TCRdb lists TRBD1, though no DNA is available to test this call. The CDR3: CASSDMGQGVNEQFF.